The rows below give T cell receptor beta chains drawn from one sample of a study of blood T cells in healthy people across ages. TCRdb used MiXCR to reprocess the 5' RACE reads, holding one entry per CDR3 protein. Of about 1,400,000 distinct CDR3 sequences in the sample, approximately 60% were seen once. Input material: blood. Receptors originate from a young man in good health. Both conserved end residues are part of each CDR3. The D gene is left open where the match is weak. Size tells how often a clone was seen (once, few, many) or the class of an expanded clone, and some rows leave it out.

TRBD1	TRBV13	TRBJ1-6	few	CASSLQGPPLHF	TGTGCCAGCAGCCTACAGGGGCCTCCCCTCCACTTT
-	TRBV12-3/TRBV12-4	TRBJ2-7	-	CASSTWQGIYEQYF	TGTGCCAGCAGTACTTGGCAGGGGATCTACGAGCAGTACTTC
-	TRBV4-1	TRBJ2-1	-	CASSQDGAGDHNEQFF	TGCGCCAGCAGCCAAGACGGGGCAGGGGACCACAATGAGCAGTTCTTC
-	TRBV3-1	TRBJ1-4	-	CASSRQTNEKLFF	TGTGCCAGCAGTCGGCAAACTAATGAAAAACTGTTTTTT
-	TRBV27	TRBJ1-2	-	CASSLLAGSRGYTF	TGTGCCAGCAGTTTATTAGCAGGGAGCCGCGGCTACACCTTC
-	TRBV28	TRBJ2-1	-	CASSSSGGWGANNEQFF	TGTGCCAGCAGTTCCTCTGGAGGTTGGGGAGCTAACAATGAGCAGTTCTTC
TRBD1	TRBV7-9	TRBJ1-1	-	CASSTTDRGLMNTGAFF	TGTGCCAGCAGCACCACGGACAGGGGATTAATGAACACTGGAGCTTTCTTT
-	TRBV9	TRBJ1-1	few	CASSAGRAGNTEAFF	TGTGCCAGCAGCGCCGGACGGGCAGGGAACACTGAAGCTTTCTTT
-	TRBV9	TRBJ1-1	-	CASSGNSRGEDTEAFF	TGTGCCAGCAGTGGAAACTCCAGAGGAGAAGACACTGAAGCTTTCTTT
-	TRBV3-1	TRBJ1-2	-	CASSQDLPGRSNYGYTF	TGTGCCAGCAGCCAAGACCTACCGGGACGCAGTAACTATGGCTACACCTTC
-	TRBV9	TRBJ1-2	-	CASSVNIYGYTF	TGTGCCAGCAGCGTGAACATCTATGGCTACACCTTC
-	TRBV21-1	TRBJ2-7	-	CASRNFLSGQGAYEQYF	TGTGCCAGCAGGAATTTTCTCTCGGGACAGGGGGCCTACGAGCAGTACTTC
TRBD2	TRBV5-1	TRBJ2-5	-	CANSLETGGVYETQYF	TGCGCCAACAGCTTGGAAACGGGAGGTGTGTACGAGACCCAGTACTTC
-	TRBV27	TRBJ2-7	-	CASTKDPYSYEQYF	TGTGCCAGCACTAAAGACCCTTACAGCTACGAGCAGTACTTC
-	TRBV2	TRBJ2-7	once	CASKGWDSYEQYF	TGTGCCAGCAAAGGGTGGGACTCCTACGAGCAGTACTTC
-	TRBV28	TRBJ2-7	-	CASRLTSGLYEQYF	TGTGCCAGCAGACTAACTAGTGGTCTCTACGAGCAGTACTTC
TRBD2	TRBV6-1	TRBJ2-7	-	CASSEFSGRAAEQYF	TGTGCCAGCAGTGAGTTTAGCGGGAGGGCGGCCGAGCAGTACTTC
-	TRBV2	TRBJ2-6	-	CASTGSRGRDSGANALTF	TGTGCCAGCACTGGCAGCCGAGGAAGGGACTCTGGGGCCAACGCCCTGACTTTC
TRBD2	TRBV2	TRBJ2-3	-	CASSEATLAENTQYF	TGTGCCAGCAGTGAAGCCACCCTAGCGGAGAATACGCAGTATTTT
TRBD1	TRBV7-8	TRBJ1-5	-	CASSQGQGFAPQHF	TGTGCCAGCAGCCAGGGACAGGGGTTTGCGCCCCAGCATTTT
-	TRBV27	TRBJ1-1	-	CASSLWAGGPGAEAFF	TGTGCCAGCAGTTTATGGGCCGGGGGGCCAGGGGCTGAAGCTTTCTTT
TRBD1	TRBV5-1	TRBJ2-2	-	CASSLDRGLILNTGELFF	TGCGCCAGCAGCTTGGACAGGGGGCTCATCCTGAACACCGGGGAGCTGTTTTTT
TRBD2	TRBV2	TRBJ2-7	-	CASSERWLAGNYEQYF	TGTGCCAGCAGTGAAAGGTGGCTAGCGGGGAACTACGAGCAGTACTTC
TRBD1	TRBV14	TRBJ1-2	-	CASSPVTGGRDYGYTF	TGTGCCAGCAGCCCCGTAACAGGGGGCCGGGACTATGGCTACACCTTC
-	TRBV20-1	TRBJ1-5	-	CSASSSGSSNQPQHF	TGCAGTGCTAGTTCATCAGGCAGCTCGAATCAGCCCCAGCATTTT
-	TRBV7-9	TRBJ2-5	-	CASSSLLGRVETQYF	TGTGCCAGCAGCTCCCTCCTTGGCAGGGTCGAGACCCAGTACTTC
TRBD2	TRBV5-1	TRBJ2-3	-	CASRSAGGPDTQYF	TGCGCCAGCAGGTCGGCGGGAGGCCCAGATACGCAGTATTTT
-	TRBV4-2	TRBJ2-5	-	CASSQDLNRVVWDQYF	TGTGCCAGCAGCCAAGATCTTAACAGGGTGGTTTGGGACCAGTACTTC
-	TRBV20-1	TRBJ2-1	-	CSARMERPLRNEQFF	TGCAGTGCTAGAATGGAGCGCCCACTTAGAAATGAGCAGTTCTTC
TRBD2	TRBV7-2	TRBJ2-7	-	CASSLGGLAGRSYEQYF	TGTGCCAGCAGCTTAGGCGGACTAGCGGGCCGCTCCTACGAGCAGTACTTC
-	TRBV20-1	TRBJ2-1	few	CSARDPPGAINEQFF	TGCAGTGCTAGAGATCCCCCGGGAGCGATAAATGAGCAGTTCTTC
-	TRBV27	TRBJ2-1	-	CASSPGGLGADLILSSYNEQFF	TGTGCCAGCAGCCCTGGGGGCTTGGGGGCCGACTTAATTTTAAGCTCCTACAATGAGCAGTTCTTC
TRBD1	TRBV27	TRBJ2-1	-	CASSLKGRDRIYNEQFF	TGTGCCAGCAGTTTAAAGGGCCGGGACAGAATCTACAATGAGCAGTTCTTC
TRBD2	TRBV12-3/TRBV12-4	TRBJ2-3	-	CASSFASGSGDTQYF	TGTGCCAGCAGTTTTGCTAGCGGGAGTGGGGATACGCAGTATTTT
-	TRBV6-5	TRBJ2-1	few	CASSYLVGGYNEQFF	TGTGCCAGCAGTTACCTCGTGGGTGGCTACAATGAGCAGTTCTTC
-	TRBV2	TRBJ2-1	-	CATTLRATVHNEQFF	TGTGCCACCACCTTGAGGGCTACAGTCCACAATGAGCAGTTCTTC
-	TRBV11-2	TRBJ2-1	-	CASSLLAIGGEQFF	TGTGCCAGCAGCTTATTGGCCATCGGGGGTGAGCAGTTCTTC
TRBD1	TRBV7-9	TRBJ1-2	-	CASSSQGLDYTF	TGTGCCAGCAGCTCACAGGGGTTGGACTACACCTTC
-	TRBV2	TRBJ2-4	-	CASSEWRFLGYF	TGTGCCAGCAGTGAGTGGCGATTCCTGGGGTACTTC
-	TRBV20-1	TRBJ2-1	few	CSAKTWESHNEQFF	TGCAGTGCAAAGACGTGGGAGTCCCACAATGAGCAGTTCTTC
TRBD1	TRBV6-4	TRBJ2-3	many	CASSRGQGDTDTQYF	TGTGCCAGCAGCCGCGGACAGGGAGACACAGATACGCAGTATTTT
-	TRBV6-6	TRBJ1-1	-	CASSAGLGFTEAFF	TGTGCCAGCAGTGCGGGACTTGGGTTTACTGAAGCTTTCTTT
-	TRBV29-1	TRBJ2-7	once	CSAGGGGAQQGEQYF	TGCAGCGCTGGGGGTGGGGGGGCCCAACAGGGCGAGCAGTACTTC
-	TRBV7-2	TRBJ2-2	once	CASSLAQLPTGELFF	TGTGCCAGCAGCTTAGCGCAACTTCCCACCGGGGAGCTGTTTTTT
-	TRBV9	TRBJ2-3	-	CASRGQGTSTDTQYF	TGTGCCAGCAGAGGCCAGGGCACCAGCACAGATACGCAGTATTTT
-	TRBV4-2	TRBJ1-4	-	CVSSQDSAGTNEKLFF	TGTGTCAGCAGCCAAGATTCGGCGGGGACTAATGAAAAACTGTTTTTT
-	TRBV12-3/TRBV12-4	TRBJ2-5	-	CASSLNGEQETQYF	TGTGCCAGCAGTTTAAATGGGGAGCAAGAGACCCAGTACTTC
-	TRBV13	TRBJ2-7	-	CASSWGPTLGNEQYF	TGTGCCAGCAGCTGGGGGCCTACCCTAGGTAATGAGCAGTACTTC
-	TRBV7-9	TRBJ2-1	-	CASSQPSGTPNEQFF	TGTGCCAGCAGCCAACCATCCGGGACACCGAATGAGCAGTTCTTC
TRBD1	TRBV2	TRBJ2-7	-	CASSGRDRDYEQYF	TGTGCCAGCAGTGGTAGGGACAGGGATTACGAGCAGTACTTC
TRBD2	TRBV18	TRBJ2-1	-	CASSGSGGMNNEQFF	TGTGCCAGCTCTGGTTCCGGGGGGATGAACAATGAGCAGTTCTTC
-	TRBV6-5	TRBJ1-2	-	CASRIFDSNYGYTF	TGTGCCAGCAGGATATTCGACAGCAACTATGGCTACACCTTC
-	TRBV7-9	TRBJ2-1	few	CASNQGGDHNEQFF	TGTGCCAGCAATCAAGGGGGGGACCACAATGAGCAGTTCTTC
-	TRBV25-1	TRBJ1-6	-	CASSEFATPNSPLHF	TGTGCCAGCAGTGAATTTGCCACGCCGAATTCACCCCTCCACTTT
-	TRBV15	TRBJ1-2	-	CATSRDTWGLYGYTF	TGTGCCACCAGCAGAGATACTTGGGGACTATATGGCTACACCTTC
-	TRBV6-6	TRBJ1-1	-	CASSSSGSATPTEAFF	TGTGCCAGCAGTTCATCGGGGTCAGCTACCCCCACTGAAGCTTTCTTT
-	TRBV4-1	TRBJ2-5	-	CASSQGRDFQETQYF	TGCGCCAGCAGCCAAGGCAGGGACTTCCAAGAGACCCAGTACTTC